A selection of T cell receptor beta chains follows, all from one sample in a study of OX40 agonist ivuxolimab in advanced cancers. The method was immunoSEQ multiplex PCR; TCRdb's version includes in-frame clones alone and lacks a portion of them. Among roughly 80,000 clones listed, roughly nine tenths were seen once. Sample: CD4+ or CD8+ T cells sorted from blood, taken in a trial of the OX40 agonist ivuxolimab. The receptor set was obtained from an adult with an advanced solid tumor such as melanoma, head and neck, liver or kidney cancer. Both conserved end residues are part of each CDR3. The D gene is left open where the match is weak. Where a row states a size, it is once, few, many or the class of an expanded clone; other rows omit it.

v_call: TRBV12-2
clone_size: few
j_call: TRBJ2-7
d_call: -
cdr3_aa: CASRLRDRLYEQYF
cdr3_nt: TGTGCAAGTCGCCTCAGGGACCGGCTCTACGAGCAGTACTTC

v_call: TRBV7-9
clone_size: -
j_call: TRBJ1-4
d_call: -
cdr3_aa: CASSPRYLANEKLFF
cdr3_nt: TGTGCCAGCAGCCCCCGGTACCTGGCTAATGAAAAACTGTTTTTT

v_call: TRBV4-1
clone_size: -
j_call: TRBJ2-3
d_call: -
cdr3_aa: CASSQDAAYTQYF
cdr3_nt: TGCGCCAGCAGCCAAGATGCCGCATATACGCAGTATTTT

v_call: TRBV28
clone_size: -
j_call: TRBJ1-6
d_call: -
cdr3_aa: CASSSLDGVNSPLHF
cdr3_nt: TGTGCCAGCAGTTCCCTAGACGGAGTAAATTCACCCCTCCACTTT

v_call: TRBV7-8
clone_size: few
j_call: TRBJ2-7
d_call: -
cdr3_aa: CASSDHYEQYF
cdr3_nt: TGTGCCAGCAGCGACCACTACGAGCAGTACTTC

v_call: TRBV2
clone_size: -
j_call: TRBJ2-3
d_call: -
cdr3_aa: CAKTRDQLGGDTQYF
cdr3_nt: TGTGCCAAAACCCGGGACCAGCTTGGGGGAGATACGCAGTATTTT

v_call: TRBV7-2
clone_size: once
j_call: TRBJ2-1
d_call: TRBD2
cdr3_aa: CASSPGLAGGPKQFF
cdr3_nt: TGTGCCAGCAGCCCCGGACTAGCGGGAGGGCCTAAGCAGTTCTTC

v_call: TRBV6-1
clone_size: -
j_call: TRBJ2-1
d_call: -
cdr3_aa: CASSEVRRAEQFF
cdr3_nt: TGTGCCAGCAGTGAAGTACGGCGGGCTGAGCAGTTCTTC

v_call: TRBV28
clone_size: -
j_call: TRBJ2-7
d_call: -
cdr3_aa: CATGRGTRYEQYF
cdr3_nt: TGTGCCACAGGTAGAGGGACCCGATACGAGCAGTACTTC

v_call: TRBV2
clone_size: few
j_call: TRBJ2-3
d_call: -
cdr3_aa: CASSGTGSTSDTQYF
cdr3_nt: TGTGCCAGCAGTGGAACCGGAAGCACATCGGATACGCAGTATTTT

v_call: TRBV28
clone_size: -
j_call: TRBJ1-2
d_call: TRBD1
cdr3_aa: CASSLPPSQGARGYTF
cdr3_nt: TGTGCCAGCAGTTTACCTCCTTCACAGGGGGCGCGCGGCTACACCTTC

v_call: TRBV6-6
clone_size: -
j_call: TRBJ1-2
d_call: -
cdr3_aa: CASSYSVGLQKDYTF
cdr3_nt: TGTGCCAGCAGTTACTCGGTCGGACTCCAAAAGGACTACACCTTC

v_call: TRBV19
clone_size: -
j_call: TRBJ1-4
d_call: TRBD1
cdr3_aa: CASSVGQGKGNEKLFF
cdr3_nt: TGTGCCAGTAGTGTTGGACAGGGGAAAGGTAATGAAAAACTGTTTTTT

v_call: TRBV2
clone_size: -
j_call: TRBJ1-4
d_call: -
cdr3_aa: CASRADGGWNEKLFF
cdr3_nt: TGTGCCAGCAGGGCCGACGGGGGATGGAATGAAAAACTGTTTTTT

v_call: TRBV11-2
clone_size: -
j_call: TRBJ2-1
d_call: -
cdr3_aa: CASSLLVSYNEQFF
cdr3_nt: TGTGCCAGCAGCTTGCTGGTATCCTACAATGAGCAGTTCTTC

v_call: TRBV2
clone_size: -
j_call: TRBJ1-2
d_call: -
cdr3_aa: CASSEGASLYGYTF
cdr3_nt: TGTGCCAGCAGTGAGGGGGCGTCACTCTATGGCTACACCTTC

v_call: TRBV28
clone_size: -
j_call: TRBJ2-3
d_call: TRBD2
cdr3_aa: CASSFLAGLYTQYF
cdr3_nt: TGTGCCAGCAGTTTCCTAGCGGGACTATATACGCAGTATTTT

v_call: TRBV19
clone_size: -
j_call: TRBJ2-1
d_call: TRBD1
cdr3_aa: CASSIRDRGAGNEQFF
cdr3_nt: TGTGCCAGTAGTATACGGGACAGGGGAGCGGGTAATGAGCAGTTCTTC

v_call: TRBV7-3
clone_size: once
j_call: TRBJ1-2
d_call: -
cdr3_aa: CASSLATVYGYTF
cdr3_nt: TGTGCCAGCAGCTTAGCGACAGTCTATGGCTACACCTTC

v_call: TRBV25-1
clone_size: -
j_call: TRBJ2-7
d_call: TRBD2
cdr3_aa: CASRAGNSYEQYF
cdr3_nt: TGTGCCTCCCGAGCGGGGAACTCCTACGAGCAGTACTTC

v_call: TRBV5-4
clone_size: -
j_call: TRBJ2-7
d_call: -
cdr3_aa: CASSFRGDEQYF
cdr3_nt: TGTGCCAGCAGCTTCCGTGGGGACGAGCAGTACTTC

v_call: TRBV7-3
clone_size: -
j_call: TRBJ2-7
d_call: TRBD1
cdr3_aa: CASSLAGQGAIYEQYF
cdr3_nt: TGTGCCAGCAGCCTAGCCGGTCAGGGGGCGATCTACGAGCAGTACTTC

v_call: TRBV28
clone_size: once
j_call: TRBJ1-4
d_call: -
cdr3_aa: CASSLHHQGEKLFF
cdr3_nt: TGTGCCAGCAGTTTACACCACCAGGGTGAAAAACTGTTTTTT

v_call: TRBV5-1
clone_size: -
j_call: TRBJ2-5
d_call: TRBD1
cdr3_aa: CASSTQGASETQYF
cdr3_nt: TGCGCCAGCAGCACCCAGGGGGCCTCAGAGACCCAGTACTTC

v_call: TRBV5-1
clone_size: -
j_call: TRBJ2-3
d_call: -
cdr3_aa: CASSPGLADTQYF
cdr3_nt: TGCGCCAGCAGCCCGGGACTGGCAGATACGCAGTATTTT

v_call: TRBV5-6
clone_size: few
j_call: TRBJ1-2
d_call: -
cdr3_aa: CASSAKDYYGLGTF
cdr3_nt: TGTGCCAGCAGCGCAAAAGACTATTACGGTCTAGGTACCTTC

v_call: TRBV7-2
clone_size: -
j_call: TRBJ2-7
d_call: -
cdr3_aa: CASSHSTYEQYF
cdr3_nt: TGTGCCAGCAGCCACTCAACCTACGAGCAGTACTTC

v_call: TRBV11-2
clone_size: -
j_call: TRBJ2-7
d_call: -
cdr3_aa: CASSSTMGPKLYEQYF
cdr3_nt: TGTGCCAGCAGCTCCACCATGGGGCCAAAATTGTACGAGCAGTACTTC

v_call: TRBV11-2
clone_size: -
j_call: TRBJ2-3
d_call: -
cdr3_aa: CASSLSAGAADTQYF
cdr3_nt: TGTGCCAGCAGCTTATCTGCAGGGGCCGCAGATACGCAGTATTTT

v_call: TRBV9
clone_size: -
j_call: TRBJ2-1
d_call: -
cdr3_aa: CASSVVGVSSYNEQFF
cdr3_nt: TGTGCCAGCAGCGTAGTGGGGGTTTCCTCCTACAATGAGCAGTTCTTC

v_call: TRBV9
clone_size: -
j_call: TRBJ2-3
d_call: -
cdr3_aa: CASSVGGSTLTDTQYF
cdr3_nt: TGTGCCAGCAGCGTAGGCGGGTCCACCCTCACAGATACGCAGTATTTT

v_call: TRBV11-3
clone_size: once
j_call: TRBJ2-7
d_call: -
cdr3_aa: CASSPDPGSYEQYF
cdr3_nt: TGTGCCAGCAGCCCGGATCCAGGGTCCTACGAGCAGTACTTC

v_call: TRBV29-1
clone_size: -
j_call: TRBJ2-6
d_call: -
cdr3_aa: CSVDSSSGANVLTF
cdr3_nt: TGCAGCGTGGACAGTAGCTCTGGGGCCAACGTCCTGACTTTC

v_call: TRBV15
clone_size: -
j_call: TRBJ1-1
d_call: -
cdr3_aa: CATSREGPRGRFSNTEAFF
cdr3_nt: TGTGCCACCAGCAGAGAGGGCCCCCGGGGGCGATTTTCGAACACTGAAGCTTTCTTT

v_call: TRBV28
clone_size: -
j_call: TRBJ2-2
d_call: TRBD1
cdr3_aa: CASSLRTGVTGELFF
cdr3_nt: TGTGCCAGCAGTTTAAGGACAGGGGTCACCGGGGAGCTGTTTTTT

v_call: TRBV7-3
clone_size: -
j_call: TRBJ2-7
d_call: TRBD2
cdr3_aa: CASSLSAGASYEQYF
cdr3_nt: TGTGCCAGCAGCTTATCAGCGGGAGCCTCCTACGAGCAGTACTTC

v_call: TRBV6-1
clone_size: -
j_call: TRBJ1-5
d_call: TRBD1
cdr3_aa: CASRGTGNQPQHF
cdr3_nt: TGTGCCAGCAGAGGGACAGGGAATCAGCCCCAGCATTTT